This T cell receptor (beta chain) was obtained from a study of CXCR3-negative and CXCR3-positive naive CD8 T cells. Regarding the study as a whole: The study found more hydrophobic TRB CDR3s in CXCR3-positive naive cells than in CXCR3-negative naive cells. Similarly elevated diversity marked both naive subsets, with memory CD8+ cells showing far lower diversity. CXCR3-negative and CXCR3-positive naive cells shared comparable TRBV-TRBJ usage, but memory cells did not. Cryopreserved cells partially lost CXCR3 expression, and fresh PBMCs were used in most assays.

The study made its TRB cDNA libraries by 5' RACE, adding UMI labels. TCRdb processed the 5' RACE reads again and assigns one entry to each CDR3 protein, with no DNA. This sample contains about 130,000 distinct CDR3 sequences. CDR3 length: 16 amino acids. Germline V gives CDR1 MDHEN, CDR2 SYDVKM. In regard to this clonotype: Its antigen is as yet unknown.

J is TRBJ2-3 and V is TRBV28; TCRdb calls TRBD1, which cannot be checked without DNA. This clonotype originated in a human donor in good health. Some clones in this sample may be carry-over from other donors' samples. Sequencing was carried out using naive CXCR3+ CD8+ T cells from blood. Subset defined: CD45RO-CCR7+CD27+CD95- naive CD8+ T cells expressing CXCR3 (TNR3+). The CDR3 reads CASSFPTGADTDTQYF.